This TCR beta chain is drawn from a study of blood T cell repertoires in COVID-19. Looking at the study overall: Sources were T cells, B-cell-depleted T cells, or PBMCs; the material itself was cDNA or gDNA.

The CDR3 has 17 amino acids. Trimming stripped 2 bases from V and 0 bases from J, with 14 bases between. From germline, CDR1 is LGHNA and CDR2 YSLEER. Original methodology: Estimation of nucleated cell counts relied on the amplification of reference gene primers. This table comes from immunoSEQ multiplex PCR, and its TCRdb copy is limited to in-frame clones, with some not included. D and trimming come from the DNA, and the V and J calls and clone size come from that table. The sample includes roughly 120,000 clones, roughly nine tenths of them seen just once. The chain is built from TRBV4-3 and TRBJ1-3; D not resolved. The specimen sequenced was peripheral blood. This sequence originates from a human donor with active COVID-19. The donor label of this sample is uncertain. This CDR3 reads CASSQLPPRSSGNTIYF. CDR3 nucleotide sequence: TGCGCCAGCAGCCAACTACCTCCAAGGAGCTCTGGAAACACCATATATTTT.